The clone carrying this T cell receptor (beta chain) has just a few counts. Antigen: not known. This entry is derived from a study of early T cells in non-severe SARS-CoV-2 infection. Study-wide context: The study sequenced bulk RNA from unsorted whole blood, with chains unpaired.

V shed 5 bases and J 5 bases; nucleotides not matched to a gene: 7. The CDR3 contains 14 residues. Regarding the study as a whole: Comparison of clonotypes with VDJdb favored anti-spike CD8 responses while missing private and CD4 specificities.

Individual cDNA molecules were tagged with unique molecular identifiers, the study reported. One entry per CDR3 protein, called by TCRdb with MiXCR from the 5' RACE reads. Among 45,000 to 55,000 distinct CDR3 sequences listed, roughly 11% were seen once. Material: whole blood. The TCR was taken from an adult who was a healthcare worker with PCR-confirmed SARS-CoV-2 infection or an uninfected control (not recorded which). V and J are TRBV12-3 or TRBV12-4 and TRBJ1-2, with 8 bases that match TRBD1. CDR3 DNA: TGTGCCAGCAGTCCTAAGGGACAGGCATATGGCTACACCTTC. Encoded protein: CASSPKGQAYGYTF.